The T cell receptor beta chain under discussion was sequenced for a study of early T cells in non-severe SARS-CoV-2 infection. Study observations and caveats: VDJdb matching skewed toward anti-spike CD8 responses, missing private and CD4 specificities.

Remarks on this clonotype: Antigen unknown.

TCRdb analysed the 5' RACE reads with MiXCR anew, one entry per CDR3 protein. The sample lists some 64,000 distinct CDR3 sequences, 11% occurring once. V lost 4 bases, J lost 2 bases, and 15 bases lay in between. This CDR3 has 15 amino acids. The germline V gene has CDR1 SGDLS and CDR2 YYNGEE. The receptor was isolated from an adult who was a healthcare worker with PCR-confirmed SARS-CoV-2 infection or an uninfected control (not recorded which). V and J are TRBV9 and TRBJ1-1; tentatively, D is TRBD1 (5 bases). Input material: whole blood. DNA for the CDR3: TGTGCCAGCAGCCGATCCGTGGGGGATAACACTGAAGCTTTCTTT. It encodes CASSRSVGDNTEAFF.